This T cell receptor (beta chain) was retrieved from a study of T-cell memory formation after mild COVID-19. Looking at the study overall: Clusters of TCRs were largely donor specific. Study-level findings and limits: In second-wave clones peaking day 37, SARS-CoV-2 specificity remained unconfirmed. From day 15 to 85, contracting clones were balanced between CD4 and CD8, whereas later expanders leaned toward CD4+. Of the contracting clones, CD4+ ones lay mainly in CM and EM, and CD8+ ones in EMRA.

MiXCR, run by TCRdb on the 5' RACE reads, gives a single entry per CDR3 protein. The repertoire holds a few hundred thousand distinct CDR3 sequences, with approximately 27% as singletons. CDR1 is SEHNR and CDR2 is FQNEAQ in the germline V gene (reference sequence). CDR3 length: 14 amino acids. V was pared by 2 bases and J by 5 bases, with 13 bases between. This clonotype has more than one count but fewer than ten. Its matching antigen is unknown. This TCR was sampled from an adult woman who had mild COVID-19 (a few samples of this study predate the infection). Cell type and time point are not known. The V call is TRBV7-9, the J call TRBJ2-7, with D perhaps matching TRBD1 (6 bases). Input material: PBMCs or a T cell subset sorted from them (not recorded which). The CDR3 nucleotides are TGTGCCAGCAGCTTAACGTCAGGGGAAAACGAGCAGTACTTC. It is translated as CASSLTSGENEQYF. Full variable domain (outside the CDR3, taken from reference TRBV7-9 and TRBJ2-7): DTGVSQNPRHKITKRGQNVTFRCDPISEHNRLYWYRQTLGQGPEFLTYFQNEAQLEKSRLLSDRFSAERPKGSFSTLEIQRTEQGDSAMYLCASSLTSGENEQYFGPGTRLTVT.